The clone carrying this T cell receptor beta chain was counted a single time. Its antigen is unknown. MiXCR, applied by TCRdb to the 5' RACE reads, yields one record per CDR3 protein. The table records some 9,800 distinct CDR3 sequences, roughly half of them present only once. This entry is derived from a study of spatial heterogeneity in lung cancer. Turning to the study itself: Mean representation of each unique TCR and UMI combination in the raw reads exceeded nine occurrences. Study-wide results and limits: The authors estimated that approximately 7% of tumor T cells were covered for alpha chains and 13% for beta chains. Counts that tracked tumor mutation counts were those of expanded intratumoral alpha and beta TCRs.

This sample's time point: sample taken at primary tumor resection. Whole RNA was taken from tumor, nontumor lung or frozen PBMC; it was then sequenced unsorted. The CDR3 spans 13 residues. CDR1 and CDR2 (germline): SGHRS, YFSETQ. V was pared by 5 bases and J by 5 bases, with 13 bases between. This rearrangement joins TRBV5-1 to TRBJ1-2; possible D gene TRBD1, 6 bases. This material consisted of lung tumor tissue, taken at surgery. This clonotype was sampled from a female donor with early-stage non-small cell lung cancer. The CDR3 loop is CASSTGTSYGYTF. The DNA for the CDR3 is TGCGCCAGCAGTACAGGGACTTCTTATGGCTACACCTTC.